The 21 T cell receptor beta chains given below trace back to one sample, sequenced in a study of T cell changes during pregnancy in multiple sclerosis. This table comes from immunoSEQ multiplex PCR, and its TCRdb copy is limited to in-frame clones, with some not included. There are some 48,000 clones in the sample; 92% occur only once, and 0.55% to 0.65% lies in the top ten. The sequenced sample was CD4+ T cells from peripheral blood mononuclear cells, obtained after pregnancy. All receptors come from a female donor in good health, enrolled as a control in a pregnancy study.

Written as DNA, the CDR3 is TGCGCCAGCAGCTTGGACAGGCATGAAGCTTTCTTT. Protein sequence: CASSLDRHEAFF. The chain carries TRBV5-1 and TRBJ1-1; D may be TRBD1 (5 bases). The germline V gene encodes CDR1 SGHRS and CDR2 YFSETQ. The CDR3 contains 12 residues. Trimming shortened V by 0 bases and J by 7 bases, and 7 bases separated the two germline ends. Full variable domain (rest looked up from reference TRBV5-1 and TRBJ1-1): KAGVTQTPRYLIKTRGQQVTLSCSPISGHRSVSWYQQTPGQGLQFLFEYFSETQRNKGNFPGRFSGRQFSNSRSEMNVSTLELGDSALYLCASSLDRHEAFFGQGTRLTVV.

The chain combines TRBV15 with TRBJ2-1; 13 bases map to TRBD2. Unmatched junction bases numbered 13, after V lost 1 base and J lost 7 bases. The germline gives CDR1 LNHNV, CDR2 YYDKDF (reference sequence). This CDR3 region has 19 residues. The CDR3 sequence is CATSRGGPGLAGKGNEQFF. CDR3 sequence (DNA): TGTGCCACCAGCAGAGGGGGACCGGGACTAGCGGGGAAAGGGAATGAGCAGTTCTTC.

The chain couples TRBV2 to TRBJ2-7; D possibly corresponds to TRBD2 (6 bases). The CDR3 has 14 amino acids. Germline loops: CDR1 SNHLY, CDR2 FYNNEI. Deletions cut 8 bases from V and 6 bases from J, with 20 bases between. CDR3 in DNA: TGTGCCAGCGACTCGGGACCCTTGGGGGGCGAGCAGTACTTC. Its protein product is CASDSGPLGGEQYF.

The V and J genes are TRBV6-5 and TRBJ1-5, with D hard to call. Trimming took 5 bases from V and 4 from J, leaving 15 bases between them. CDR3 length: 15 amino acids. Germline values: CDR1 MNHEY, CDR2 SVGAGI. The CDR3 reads CASSPRVRDNQPQHF. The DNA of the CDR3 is TGTGCCAGCAGTCCCCGGGTGCGGGATAATCAGCCCCAGCATTTT.

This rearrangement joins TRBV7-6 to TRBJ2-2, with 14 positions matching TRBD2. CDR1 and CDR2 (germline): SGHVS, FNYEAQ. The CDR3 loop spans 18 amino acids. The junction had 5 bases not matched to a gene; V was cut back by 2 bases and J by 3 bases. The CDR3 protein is CASSLRLAGGLDTGELFF. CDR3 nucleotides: TGTGCCAGCAGCTTAAGACTAGCGGGGGGGCTTGACACCGGGGAGCTGTTTTTT. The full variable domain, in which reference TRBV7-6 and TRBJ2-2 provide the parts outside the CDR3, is GAGVSQSPRYKVTKRGQDVALRCDPISGHVSLYWYRQALGQGPEFLTYFNYEAQQDKSGLPNDRFSAERPEGSISTLTIQRTEQRDSAMYRCASSLRLAGGLDTGELFFGEGSRLTVL.

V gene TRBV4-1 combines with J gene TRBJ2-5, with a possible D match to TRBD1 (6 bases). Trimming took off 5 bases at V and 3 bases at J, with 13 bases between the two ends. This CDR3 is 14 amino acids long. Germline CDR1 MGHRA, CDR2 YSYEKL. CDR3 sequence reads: CASSRPGTKETQYF. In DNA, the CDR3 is TGCGCCAGCAGCAGACCGGGGACAAAAGAGACCCAGTACTTC.

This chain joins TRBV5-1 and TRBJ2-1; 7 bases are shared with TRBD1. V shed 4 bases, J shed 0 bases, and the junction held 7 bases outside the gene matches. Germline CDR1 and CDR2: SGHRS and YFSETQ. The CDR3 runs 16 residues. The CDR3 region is CASSMGQTGSYNEQFF. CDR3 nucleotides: TGCGCCAGCAGCATGGGACAGACGGGCTCCTACAATGAGCAGTTCTTC.

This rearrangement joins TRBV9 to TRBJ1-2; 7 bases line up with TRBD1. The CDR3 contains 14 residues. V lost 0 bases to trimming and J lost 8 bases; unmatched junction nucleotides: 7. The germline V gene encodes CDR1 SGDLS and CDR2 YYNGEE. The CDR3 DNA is TGTGCCAGCAGCGTAGGACAGGGCGCCTGGGGCTACACCTTC. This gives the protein CASSVGQGAWGYTF.

CDR3 residues: CASPGNRVGQETQYF. In DNA, the CDR3 is TGTGCCAGCCCTGGTAACAGGGTGGGCCAAGAGACCCAGTACTTC. The chain combines TRBV9 with TRBJ2-5, with D perhaps TRBD1 (6 bases). Germline CDR1 is SGDLS and CDR2 is YYNGEE. This CDR3 has 15 residues. V lost 7 bases to trimming and J lost 1 base, with 17 bases between them.

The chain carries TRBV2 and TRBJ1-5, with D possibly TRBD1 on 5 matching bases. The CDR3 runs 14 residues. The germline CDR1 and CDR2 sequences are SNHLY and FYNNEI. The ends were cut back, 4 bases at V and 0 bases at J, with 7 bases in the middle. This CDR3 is CASSVRGSNQPQHF. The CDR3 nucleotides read TGTGCCAGCAGTGTAAGGGGTAGCAATCAGCCCCAGCATTTT.

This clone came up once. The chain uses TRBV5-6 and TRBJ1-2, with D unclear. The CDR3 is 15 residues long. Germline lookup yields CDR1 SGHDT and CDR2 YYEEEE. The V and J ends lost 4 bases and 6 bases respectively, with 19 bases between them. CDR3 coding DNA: TGTGCCAGCAGCGACGAAATCAGAGGCGAAAATGGCTACACCTTC. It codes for CASSDEIRGENGYTF.

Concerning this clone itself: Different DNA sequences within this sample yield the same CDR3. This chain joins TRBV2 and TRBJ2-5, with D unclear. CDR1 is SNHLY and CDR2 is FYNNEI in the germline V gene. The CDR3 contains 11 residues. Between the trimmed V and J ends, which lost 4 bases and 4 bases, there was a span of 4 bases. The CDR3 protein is CASSASETQYF. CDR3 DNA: TGTGCCAGCAGTGCCTCAGAGACCCAGTACTTC.

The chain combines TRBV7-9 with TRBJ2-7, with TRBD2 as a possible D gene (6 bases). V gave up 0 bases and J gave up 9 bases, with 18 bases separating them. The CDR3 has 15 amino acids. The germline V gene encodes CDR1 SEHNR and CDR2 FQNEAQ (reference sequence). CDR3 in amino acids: CASSLAGSGSVGQYF. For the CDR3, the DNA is TGTGCCAGCAGCTTAGCCGGGAGCGGCTCCGTAGGGCAGTACTTC. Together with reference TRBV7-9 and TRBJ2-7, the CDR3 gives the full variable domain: DTGVSQNPRHKITKRGQNVTFRCDPISEHNRLYWYRQTLGQGPEFLTYFQNEAQLEKSRLLSDRFSAERPKGSFSTLEIQRTEQGDSAMYLCASSLAGSGSVGQYFGPGTRLTVT.

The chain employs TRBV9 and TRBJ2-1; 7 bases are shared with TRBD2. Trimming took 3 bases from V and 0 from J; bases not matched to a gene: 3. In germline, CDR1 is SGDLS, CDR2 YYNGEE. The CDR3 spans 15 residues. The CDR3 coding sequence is TGTGCCAGCAGCGAGACTAGCATCTCCTACAATGAGCAGTTCTTC. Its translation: CASSETSISYNEQFF.

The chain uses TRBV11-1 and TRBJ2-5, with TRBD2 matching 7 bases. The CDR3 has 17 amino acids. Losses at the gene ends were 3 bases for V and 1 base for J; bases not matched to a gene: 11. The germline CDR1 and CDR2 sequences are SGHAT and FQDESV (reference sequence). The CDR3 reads CASSLTGTNPFQETQYF. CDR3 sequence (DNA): TGTGCCAGCAGCTTGACGGGGACTAACCCCTTCCAAGAGACCCAGTACTTC.

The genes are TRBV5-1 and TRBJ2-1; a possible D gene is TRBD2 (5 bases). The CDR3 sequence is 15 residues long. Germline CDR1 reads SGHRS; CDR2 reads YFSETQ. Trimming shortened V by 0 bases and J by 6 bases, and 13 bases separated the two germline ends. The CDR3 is CASSLVAGQANEQFF. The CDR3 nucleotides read TGCGCCAGCAGCTTGGTGGCGGGCCAAGCCAATGAGCAGTTCTTC. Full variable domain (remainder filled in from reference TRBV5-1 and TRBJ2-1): KAGVTQTPRYLIKTRGQQVTLSCSPISGHRSVSWYQQTPGQGLQFLFEYFSETQRNKGNFPGRFSGRQFSNSRSEMNVSTLELGDSALYLCASSLVAGQANEQFFGPGTRLTVL.

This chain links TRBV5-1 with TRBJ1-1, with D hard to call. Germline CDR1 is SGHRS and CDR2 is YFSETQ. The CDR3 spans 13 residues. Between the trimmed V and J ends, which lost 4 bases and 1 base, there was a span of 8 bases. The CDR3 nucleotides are TGCGCCAGCAGCCAGACACCGAACACTGAAGCTTTCTTT. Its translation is CASSQTPNTEAFF.

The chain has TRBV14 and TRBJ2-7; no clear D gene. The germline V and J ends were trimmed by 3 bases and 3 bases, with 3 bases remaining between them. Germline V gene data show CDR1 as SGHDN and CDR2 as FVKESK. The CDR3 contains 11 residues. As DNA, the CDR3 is TGTGCCAGCAGCCACAGCTACGAGCAGTACTTC. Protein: CASSHSYEQYF.

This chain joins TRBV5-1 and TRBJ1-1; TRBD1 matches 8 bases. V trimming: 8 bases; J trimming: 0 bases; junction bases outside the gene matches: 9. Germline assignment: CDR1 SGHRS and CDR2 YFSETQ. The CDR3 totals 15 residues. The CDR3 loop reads CASRTGPNMNTEAFF. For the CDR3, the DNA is TGCGCCAGTCGGACAGGGCCGAACATGAACACTGAAGCTTTCTTT.

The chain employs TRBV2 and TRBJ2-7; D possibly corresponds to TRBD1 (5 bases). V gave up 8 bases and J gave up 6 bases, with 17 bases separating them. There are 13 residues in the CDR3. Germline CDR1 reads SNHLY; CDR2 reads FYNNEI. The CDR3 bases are TGTGCCAGCCTCCCCGCTAGAACAGGCGAGCAGTACTTC. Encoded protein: CASLPARTGEQYF. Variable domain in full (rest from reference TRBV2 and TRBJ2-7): EPEVTQTPSHQVTQMGQEVILRCVPISNHLYFYWYRQILGQKVEFLVSFYNNEISEKSEIFDDQFSVERPDGSNFTLKIRSTKLEDSAMYFCASLPARTGEQYFGPGTRLTVT.

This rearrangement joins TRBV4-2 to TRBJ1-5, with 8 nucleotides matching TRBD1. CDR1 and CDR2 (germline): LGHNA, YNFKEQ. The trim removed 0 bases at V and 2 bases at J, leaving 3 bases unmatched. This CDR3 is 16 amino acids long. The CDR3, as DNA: TGTGCCAGCAGCCAAGATCCGGGACAGGGCAATCAGCCCCAGCATTTT. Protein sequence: CASSQDPGQGNQPQHF.